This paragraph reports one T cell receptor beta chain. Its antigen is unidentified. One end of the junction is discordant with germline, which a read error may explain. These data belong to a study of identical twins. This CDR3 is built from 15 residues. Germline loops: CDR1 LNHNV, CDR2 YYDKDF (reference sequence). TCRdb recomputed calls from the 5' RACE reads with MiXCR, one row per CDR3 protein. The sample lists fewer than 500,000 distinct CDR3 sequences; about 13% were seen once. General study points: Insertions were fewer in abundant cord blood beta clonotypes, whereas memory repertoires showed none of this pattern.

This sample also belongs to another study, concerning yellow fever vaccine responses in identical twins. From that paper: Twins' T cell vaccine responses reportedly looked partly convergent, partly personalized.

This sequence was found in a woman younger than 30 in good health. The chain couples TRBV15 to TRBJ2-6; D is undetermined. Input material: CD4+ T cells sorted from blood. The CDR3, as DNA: TGTGCCACCAGCAGTGAACCTCCTGGGACCAACGTCCTGACTTTC. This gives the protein CATSSEPPGTNVLTF.